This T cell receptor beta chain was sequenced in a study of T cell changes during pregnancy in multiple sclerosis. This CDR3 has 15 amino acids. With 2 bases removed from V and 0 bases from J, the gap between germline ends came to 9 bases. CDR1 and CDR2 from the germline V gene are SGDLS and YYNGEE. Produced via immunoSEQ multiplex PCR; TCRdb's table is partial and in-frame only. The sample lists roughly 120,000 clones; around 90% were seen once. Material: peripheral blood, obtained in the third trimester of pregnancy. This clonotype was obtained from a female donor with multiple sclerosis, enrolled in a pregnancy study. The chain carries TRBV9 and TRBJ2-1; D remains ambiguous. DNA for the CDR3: TGTGCCAGCAGCGTTGGAGTCGCCTCCTACAATGAGCAGTTCTTC. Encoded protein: CASSVGVASYNEQFF.